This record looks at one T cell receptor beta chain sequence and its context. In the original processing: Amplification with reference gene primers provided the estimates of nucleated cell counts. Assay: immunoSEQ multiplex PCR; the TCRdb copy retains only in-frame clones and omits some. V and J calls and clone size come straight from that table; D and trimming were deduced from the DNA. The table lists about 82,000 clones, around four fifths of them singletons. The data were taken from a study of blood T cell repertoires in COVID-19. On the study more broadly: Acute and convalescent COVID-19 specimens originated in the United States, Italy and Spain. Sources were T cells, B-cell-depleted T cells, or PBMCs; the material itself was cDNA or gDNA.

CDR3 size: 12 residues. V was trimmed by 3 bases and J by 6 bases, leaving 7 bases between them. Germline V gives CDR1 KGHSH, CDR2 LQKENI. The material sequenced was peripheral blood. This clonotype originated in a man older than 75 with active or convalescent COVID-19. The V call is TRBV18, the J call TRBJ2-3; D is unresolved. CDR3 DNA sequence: TGTGCCAGCTCACCTCTTCGGGATACGCAGTATTTT. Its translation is CASSPLRDTQYF.